This entry is about one T cell receptor (beta chain). This clonotype has just a few counts. The target of this receptor is not known. No much larger clone exists at a distance of one base, and base qualities are not known. The data derive from a study of CD8 T cells in ankylosing spondylitis (dated by TCRdb to between 2016 and 2019). Looking at the study overall: The study set out to find disease-linked TCR variants by profiling T cell receptor beta repertoires in ankylosing spondylitis patients and healthy donors. The whole study cohort included 85 to 120 healthy donors and about two dozen ankylosing spondylitis patients. Samples of peripheral blood were taken, and for ankylosing spondylitis patients, synovial fluid was collected as well. The research as a whole found: The disease-linked clones were reported as significantly enriched in matched synovial fluid samples from ankylosing spondylitis patients. A CD8+ phenotype was shown by the disease-linked clones, which were found at relatively low frequencies in peripheral blood. Some of the motif variants had been reported before in the synovial fluid and blood of reactive arthritis patients, a finding that suggests common disease-initiation mechanisms. Blood from ankylosing spondylitis patients appeared to be characterized by a TCR beta motif composed of under ten highly homologous amino acid variants.

For this chain, trimming is 7 bases at the V end and 0 bases at the J end, and the number of junction bases without a gene match is 5. The germline V gene sets CDR1 to SQVTM and CDR2 to ANQGSEA. The CDR3 covers 13 residues, taking in both the cysteine and the phenylalanine. Of all the DNA, just the CDR3 is kept, 39 bases in frame from base 1. The sample was run on an Illumina HiSeq 2500. Quantitative 5'-RACE with molecular barcodes was the method used to prepare the TCR beta libraries. Per the authors' processing: To identify disease-linked TCR variants, a new computational method was used, one built on a probabilistic model of VDJ rearrangement. The public reads were reanalyzed by TCRdb: fastp trimming at Q25, MiXCR alignment, in-frame beta chains only. Merged by CDR3 protein, the rows form single entries marked with the most common genes and DNA. TCRdb's processing, not the authors', yielded these V and J calls. The sample data list a few hundred thousand distinct CDR3 sequences, and 15% to 20% of these were observed just once. The top ten clonotypes cover approximately 32% of the sample.

The sequence is built from TRBV29-1 and TRBJ2-5; TRBD1 fits 7 bases in the junction. The TCR comes from a male donor with ankylosing spondylitis or in good health (not recorded which). Sequenced: blood, either unsorted or a sorted T cell fraction (not recorded which). The CDR3 has the sequence CSGRGQNQETQYF. The bases read TGCAGCGGTAGGGGACAGAACCAAGAGACCCAGTACTTC.